This entry features one T cell receptor (beta chain) sequence. The germline CDR1 and CDR2 sequences are SGHDT and YYEEEE. V shed 7 bases and J shed 3 bases, with 17 bases lying between them. This CDR3 comprises 14 residues. The record originates from a study of control samples from healthy donors and cancer patients. Here immunoSEQ multiplex PCR was the method, and the copy in TCRdb shows in-frame clones only, minus some. The sample lists 100,000 to 150,000 clones; less than 95% were seen once. This chain links TRBV5-6 with TRBJ2-7, with a tentative D call TRBD1 (5 bases). Sequenced input: blood. This sequence was found in a man aged 25 to 40 in good health. The CDR3 protein is CASRRSGSLYEQYF. The CDR3 DNA sequence: TGTGCCAGCCGTCGTTCAGGGTCACTCTACGAGCAGTACTTC.